Sequencing of this TCR beta chain was carried out in a study of T cells in Graves' hyperthyroidism and ophthalmopathy. Study results and caveats: A model built on 13 V-J features separated ophthalmopathy from stable hyperthyroidism. The blood repertoire included most of the expanded thyroid clonotypes above 0.001. The model forecast ophthalmopathy, anticipating it by a median around 6.4 months before onset.

Exclusion followed for patients with uncontrolled infection, other autoimmune disease, pregnancy or lactation. This clonotype is a singleton in its sample. Its antigen is as yet unknown. Amplification of TCR beta CDR3 regions used RNA as the template. RT-PCR in the first round (using the HTBI primer set) targeted the TCR CDR3. TCRdb itself ran the multiplex PCR reads through MiXCR, one entry per CDR3 protein. The table shows more than 550,000 distinct CDR3 sequences, with 45% occurring only once. The sample comprised peripheral blood or thyroid tissue (not recorded which). The receptor comes from an adult man with Graves' disease, either hyperthyroidism or ophthalmopathy (not recorded which).

CDR3 bases: TGTGCCAGACCCCCTGGGGTAGCGGGAGTTGAGACCCAGTACTTC. It encodes CARPPGVAGVETQYF. The chain employs TRBV24-1 and TRBJ2-5; 9 bases match TRBD2. V shed 11 bases, J shed 5 bases, and the junction held 14 bases outside the gene matches. Germline V gene data show CDR1 as KGHDR and CDR2 as SFDVKD. The CDR3 has 15 amino acids.